The clone carrying this TCR beta chain was observed a single time. The sample originates from a study of T cell changes during pregnancy in multiple sclerosis. This table comes from immunoSEQ multiplex PCR, and its TCRdb copy is limited to in-frame clones, with some not included. The sample carries around 50,000 clones, around 93% recorded once. There are 15 residues in the CDR3. With 2 bases removed from V and 5 bases from J, the gap between germline ends came to 13 bases. CDR1 is MRHNA, CDR2 SNTAGT, per germline. The source is a female donor with multiple sclerosis, enrolled in a pregnancy study. This chain connects TRBV6-4 to TRBJ2-1, with a tentative D call TRBD1 (6 bases). The sample in question was CD8+ T cells from peripheral blood mononuclear cells, obtained in the second trimester of pregnancy. The CDR3 coding sequence is TGTGCCAGCAGTGACGGGCCAGGGGACCACAATGAGCAGTTCTTC. Protein product: CASSDGPGDHNEQFF.